Below, 2 T cell receptor beta chains from the same sample are listed, as sequenced in a study of T cells after yellow fever vaccination. TCRdb processed the 5' RACE reads anew with MiXCR; each CDR3 protein has one entry. The sample records approximately 110,000 distinct CDR3 sequences, more than 6% being singletons. The sample consisted of CD4+ T cells sorted from PBMCs, taken 9 to 11 days after the first yellow fever vaccination. Receptors originate from a man aged 18 to 30 who received the YFV17D yellow fever vaccine.

This clonotype showed up many times. The chain carries TRBV6-5 and TRBJ2-3; D might be TRBD2 (5 bases). Per the germline V gene, CDR1 is MNHEY and CDR2 is SVGAGI. The CDR3 has 16 amino acids. Trimming took 3 bases from V and 3 from J, leaving 16 bases between them. CDR3 in DNA: TGTGCCAGCAGTTATGAGTCTAGCCAACCGACAGATACGCAGTATTTT. Translation gives CASSYESSQPTDTQYF.

This clonotype occurred many times. This chain links TRBV7-2 with TRBJ1-2, with 7 bases lining up with TRBD1. The CDR3 is made up of 14 amino acids. Germline CDR1 is SGHTA and CDR2 is FQGNSA. With 2 bases clipped from V and 8 bases from J, the junction kept 8 bases outside the gene matches. CDR3 amino acids: CASSLNEGAYGYTF. The CDR3 DNA sequence: TGTGCCAGCAGCTTAAATGAGGGGGCGTACGGCTACACCTTC.